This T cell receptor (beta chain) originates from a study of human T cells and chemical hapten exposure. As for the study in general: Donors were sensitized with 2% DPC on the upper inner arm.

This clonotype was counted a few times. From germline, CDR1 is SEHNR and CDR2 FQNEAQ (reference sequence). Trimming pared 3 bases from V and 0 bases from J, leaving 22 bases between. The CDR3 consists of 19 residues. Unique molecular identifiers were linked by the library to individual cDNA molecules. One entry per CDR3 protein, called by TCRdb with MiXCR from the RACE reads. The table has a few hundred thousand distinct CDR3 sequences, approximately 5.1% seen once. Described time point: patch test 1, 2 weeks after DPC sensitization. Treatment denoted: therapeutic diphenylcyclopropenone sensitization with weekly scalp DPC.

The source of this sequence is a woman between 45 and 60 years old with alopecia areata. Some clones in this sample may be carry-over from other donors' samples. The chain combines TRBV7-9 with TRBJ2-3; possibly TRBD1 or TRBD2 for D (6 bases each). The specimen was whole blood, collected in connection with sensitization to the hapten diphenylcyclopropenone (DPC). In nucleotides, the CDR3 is TGTGCCAGCAGCTTGCCGGGGGCCCTTTCCGAGCCTAGCACAGATACGCAGTATTTT. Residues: CASSLPGALSEPSTDTQYF.